These 28 T cell receptor beta chains share one sample of origin, sequenced in a study of patients and donors after allogeneic stem cell transplantation. One entry per CDR3 protein results from TCRdb running MiXCR on the RT-PCR reads. This table holds 150,000 to 200,000 distinct CDR3 sequences, approximately 30% found once. The sequencing input was blood, either unsorted or a sorted T cell fraction (not recorded which). These receptors all stem from a human donor who was either an allogeneic HSCT recipient or a stem cell or donor lymphocyte infusion donor (not recorded which). It is not recorded whose cells these are; they may come from a transplant donor.

The chain carries TRBV29-1 and TRBJ2-4; TRBD1 agrees at 7 bases. Per germline, CDR1 SQVTM and CDR2 ANQGSEA. This CDR3 comprises 13 residues. After removal of 5 bases from V and 1 base from J, the junction contained 2 bases not matched to a gene. CDR3 protein: CSVQGEAKNIQYF. DNA for the CDR3: TGCAGCGTTCAGGGGGAGGCCAAAAACATTCAGTACTTC.

The rearrangement links TRBV7-8 to TRBJ2-3, with 7 bases lining up with TRBD1. This CDR3 has 15 residues. The germline V gene has CDR1 SGHVS and CDR2 FQNEAQ. The V segment lost 0 bases and the J segment 8 bases; nucleotides outside the gene matches: 8. CDR3 bases: TGTGCCAGCAGCTTAGCAGGGACAGCGTCGCCTACGCAGTATTTT. As protein: CASSLAGTASPTQYF. The full variable domain, its missing parts supplied by reference TRBV7-8 and TRBJ2-3, is GAGVSQSPRYKVAKRGQDVALRCDPISGHVSLFWYQQALGQGPEFLTYFQNEAQLDKSGLPSDRFFAERPEGSVSTLKIQRTQQEDSAVYLCASSLAGTASPTQYFGPGTRLTVL.

This clonotype occurred a few times. The chain employs TRBV12-3 or TRBV12-4 and TRBJ1-2; 8 nucleotides agree with TRBD1. The CDR3 spans 17 residues. V lost 6 bases, J lost 0 bases, and 12 bases stayed unmatched. In DNA, the CDR3 is TGTGCCAGCAGACCACCCTCACCAGGGGGCTCTAACTATGGCTACACCTTC. This encodes CASRPPSPGGSNYGYTF.

This clonotype was recorded a few times. The V call is TRBV6-5, the J call TRBJ2-1, with 8 bases lining up with TRBD2. The trim removed 4 bases at V and 3 bases at J, leaving 11 bases unmatched. Germline CDR1 reads MNHEY; CDR2 reads SVGAGI. The CDR3 length is 17 residues. The DNA of the CDR3 is TGTGCCAGCAGTTCCGCTTTAGCGGGGAAGCTCTACAATGAGCAGTTCTTC. Amino acid sequence: CASSSALAGKLYNEQFF.

The rearrangement links TRBV7-2 to TRBJ2-6; no clear D gene. The V end was cut by 6 bases, the J end by 0 bases, with 18 bases between. Germline CDR1 and CDR2: SGHTA and FQGNSA. The CDR3 has 18 amino acids. The CDR3 DNA reads as TGTGCCAGCAGGGATGACTTTGTGGAACTCTCTGGGGCCAACGTCCTGACTTTC. This translates into CASRDDFVELSGANVLTF.

This sequence joins TRBV7-2 and TRBJ1-6; D remains ambiguous. V was clipped by 3 bases and J by 8 bases, with 17 bases between them. There are 16 residues in the CDR3. Looked up from germline, CDR1 is SGHTA and CDR2 is FQGNSA. The CDR3 DNA reads as TGTGCCAGCAGCTTGTTAAGCGGAGGCCCCCATTCACCCCTCCACTTT. Protein product: CASSLLSGGPHSPLHF.

V and J are TRBV6-1 and TRBJ2-4, with D perhaps TRBD1 (6 bases). There are 15 residues in the CDR3. The V end was cut by 8 bases, the J end by 0 bases, with 14 bases between. CDR1 is MNHNS, CDR2 SASEGT, per germline. The CDR3 spells CASQRGGTAKNIQYF. CDR3 DNA sequence: TGTGCCAGCCAGAGAGGGGGTACAGCCAAAAACATTCAGTACTTC.

The V call is TRBV20-1, the J call TRBJ2-7, with TRBD2 as a possible D gene (5 bases). The length of the CDR3 is 13 residues. Germline V gene data show CDR1 as DFQATT and CDR2 as SNEGSKA (reference sequence). V gave up 5 bases and J gave up 6 bases, with 17 bases separating them. As DNA, the CDR3 is TGCAGTGCTCCACGTTCGAGCGGCTTCGAGCAGTACTTC. This translates into CSAPRSSGFEQYF.

The rearrangement links TRBV5-6 to TRBJ2-1, with D perhaps TRBD2 (6 bases). In germline, CDR1 is SGHDT, CDR2 YYEEEE. The CDR3 is made up of 16 amino acids. The V gene lost 4 bases and the J gene lost 5 bases, with 19 bases spanning the gap. The CDR3 nucleotides are TGTGCCAGCAGCCTGCCTGGACTACCAAGCAACAATGAGCAGTTCTTC. Protein sequence: CASSLPGLPSNNEQFF.

The V gene is TRBV12-3 or TRBV12-4, the J gene TRBJ1-5; D not certain. Trimming took 2 bases from V and 7 from J, leaving 12 bases between them. This CDR3 is built from 14 residues. The CDR3 loop is CASSLRSGGQPQHF. CDR3 DNA: TGTGCCAGCAGTTTAAGATCCGGAGGCCAGCCCCAGCATTTT.

CDR3 residues: CSASDQGRGYEQYF. As DNA, the CDR3 is TGCAGTGCTAGTGACCAGGGGAGAGGCTACGAGCAGTACTTC. The V and J genes are TRBV20-1 and TRBJ2-7, with a possible D match to TRBD1 (6 bases). Germline lookup yields CDR1 DFQATT and CDR2 SNEGSKA (reference sequence). The CDR3 consists of 14 residues. V was clipped by 3 bases and J by 3 bases, with 15 bases between them.

The chain combines TRBV5-1 with TRBJ2-7; 11 nucleotides align to TRBD2. CDR3 size: 16 residues. The junction had 4 bases not matched to a gene; V was cut back by 0 bases and J by 2 bases. Per germline, CDR1 SGHRS and CDR2 YFSETQ. In DNA form, the CDR3 reads TGCGCCAGCAGCTTGGAGCCTAGCGGGGGGCCCTACGAGCAGTACTTC. It codes for CASSLEPSGGPYEQYF.

With regard to this clonotype: The junction differs from germline at one of its ends, possibly a read error. V gene TRBV5-1 combines with J gene TRBJ2-1, with D possibly matching TRBD2 (6 bases). This CDR3 contains 14 residues. Germline V CDR1 and CDR2: SGHRS, YFSETQ. The CDR3 nucleotides are TGCGTCAGCAGCTTGGAGGGCCTTTACAATGAGCAGTTCTTC. Translating gives CVSSLEGLYNEQFF.

This clonotype was detected many times. This chain links TRBV7-2 with TRBJ1-5; D is undetermined. The CDR3 consists of 12 residues. Between the trimmed V and J ends, which lost 5 bases and 10 bases, there was a span of 12 bases. Germline CDR1 reads SGHTA; CDR2 reads FQGNSA. CDR3 loop: CASSITGSPQHF. CDR3 in DNA: TGTGCCAGCAGCATAACGGGGTCTCCCCAGCATTTT.

In its sample, this clonotype was seen a few times. CDR3 coding DNA: TGTGCCAGCAGTTACTACCAGGGGGCTGGCTACACCTTC. Translated, it gives CASSYYQGAGYTF. The V call is TRBV6-5, the J call TRBJ1-2, with TRBD1 matching over 8 bases. The CDR3 runs to 13 residues. The germline gives CDR1 MNHEY, CDR2 SVGAGI. V lost 1 base and J lost 7; bases outside the gene matches: 2.

The chain couples TRBV4-3 to TRBJ2-1, with D possibly called TRBD1 or TRBD2 (6 bases each). This CDR3 is built from 18 residues. V dropped 0 bases and J dropped 8 bases, with 23 bases sitting between them. CDR1 and CDR2 from the germline V gene are LGHNA and YSLEER. The CDR3: CASSQDILIGGGLYEQFF. The CDR3 DNA reads TGCGCCAGCAGCCAAGACATTCTCATCGGAGGGGGGCTCTATGAGCAGTTCTTC.

This clonotype was counted only a few times. V is TRBV4-1 and J is TRBJ2-7; D tentatively fits TRBD1 or TRBD2 (6 bases each). V lost 0 bases and J lost 12, with 18 bases in between. Germline lookup yields CDR1 MGHRA and CDR2 YSYEKL. CDR3 length: 14 residues. CDR3 sequence: CASSQDVGGSLWYF. CDR3 sequence (DNA): TGCGCCAGCAGCCAAGATGTAGGGGGGAGCCTATGGTACTTC.

The gene calls are TRBV5-1 and TRBJ2-1; no clear D gene. This CDR3 has 14 residues. Germline V lookup: CDR1 SGHRS, CDR2 YFSETQ. V gave up 1 base and J gave up 4 bases, with 9 bases separating them. The CDR3 sequence is CASSLSLSYNEQFF. CDR3 coding DNA: TGCGCCAGCAGCTTGAGCCTATCATACAATGAGCAGTTCTTC. Full variable domain (outside the CDR3, taken from reference TRBV5-1 and TRBJ2-1): KAGVTQTPRYLIKTRGQQVTLSCSPISGHRSVSWYQQTPGQGLQFLFEYFSETQRNKGNFPGRFSGRQFSNSRSEMNVSTLELGDSALYLCASSLSLSYNEQFFGPGTRLTVL.

The chain combines TRBV12-3 or TRBV12-4 with TRBJ1-6, with 7 bases fitting TRBD1. The V and J ends lost 7 bases and 5 bases, in that order; junction bases with no gene match: 5. The CDR3 has 14 residues. CDR3 DNA sequence: TGTGCCAGCACCCCGGGACAGAATAATTCACCCCTCCACTTT. Encoded protein: CASTPGQNNSPLHF.

The genes are TRBV27 and TRBJ2-7, with a possible D match to TRBD2 (6 bases). The CDR3 extends over 15 amino acids. With 8 bases removed from V and 0 bases from J, the gap between germline ends came to 17 bases. The germline CDR1 and CDR2 sequences are MNHEY and SMNVEV (reference sequence). CDR3 in DNA: TGTGCCAGCTTAGACGGAGGGCTCATCTCCTACGAGCAGTACTTC. Protein sequence: CASLDGGLISYEQYF.

The gene calls are TRBV24-1 and TRBJ2-7; perhaps TRBD1 as D (5 bases). Trimming removed 4 bases at V and 3 bases at J, with 9 bases between. This CDR3 region has 13 residues. In germline, CDR1 is KGHDR, CDR2 SFDVKD. CDR3 protein: CATSDGHLYEQYF. Here the CDR3 DNA reads TGTGCCACCAGTGACGGACACCTCTACGAGCAGTACTTC.

CDR3 in DNA: TGTGCCAGCACCCCGTTGGATACGCAGTATTTT. This sequence encodes CASTPLDTQYF. This chain links TRBV11-2 with TRBJ2-3; D is ambiguous. Germline V CDR1 and CDR2: SGHAT, FQNNGV. The V end lost 7 bases, the J end lost 6 bases, and 8 bases lay between the germline ends. This CDR3 contains 11 residues.

The chain uses TRBV11-3 and TRBJ1-3, with 7 positions matching TRBD1. The CDR3 has 19 amino acids. CDR1 is SGHNT, CDR2 YENEEA, per germline. V lost 5 bases and J lost 0; bases outside the gene matches: 16. This CDR3 reads CASSRHRRGPDHSGNTIYF. The CDR3 nucleotides read TGTGCCAGCAGCCGCCACCGAAGGGGGCCGGACCACTCTGGAAACACCATATATTTT.

The chain employs TRBV12-3 or TRBV12-4 and TRBJ2-1; TRBD2 matches at 9 bases. CDR3 length: 13 amino acids. The V and J ends lost 7 bases and 9 bases, in that order; junction bases with no gene match: 7. The CDR3 spells CASTAGGPGEQFF. CDR3 DNA: TGTGCCAGCACGGCGGGAGGGCCGGGTGAGCAGTTCTTC.

This clonotype was recorded a few times. The CDR3 reads CASRSRGQGDYGYTF. In DNA form, the CDR3 reads TGTGCCAGCCGTTCCAGGGGTCAGGGGGACTATGGCTACACCTTC. The chain recombines TRBV5-4 with TRBJ1-2; 7 bases align to TRBD1. CDR3 length: 15 residues. Unmatched junction bases numbered 12, after V lost 7 bases and J lost 3 bases. Germline lookup yields CDR1 SGHNT and CDR2 YYREEE (reference sequence).

This clonotype was counted once. The V gene is TRBV15, the J gene TRBJ2-5, with D uncertain. Germline loops: CDR1 LNHNV, CDR2 YYDKDF (reference sequence). Deletions cut 0 bases from V and 2 bases from J, with 7 bases between. The CDR3 sequence is 14 residues long. Here the CDR3 DNA reads TGTGCCACCAGCAGAGATCGAGGTCAAGAGACCCAGTACTTC. This sequence encodes CATSRDRGQETQYF.

The rearrangement links TRBV28 to TRBJ2-5, with D hard to call. The CDR3 totals 13 residues. Germline CDR1 and CDR2: MDHEN and SYDVKM. V lost 3 bases and J lost 5, with 10 bases in between. The CDR3 sequence: CASSFGHRETQYF. The CDR3 bases are TGTGCCAGCAGTTTTGGTCATCGCGAGACCCAGTACTTC. Together with reference TRBV28 and TRBJ2-5, the CDR3 gives the full variable domain: DVKVTQSSRYLVKRTGEKVFLECVQDMDHENMFWYRQDPGLGLRLIYFSYDVKMKEKGDIPEGYSVSREKKERFSLILESASTNQTSMYLCASSFGHRETQYFGPGTRLLVL.

Only a few counts were recorded for this clonotype. The chain joins TRBV28 to TRBJ2-5, with TRBD2 as a possible D gene (5 bases). Looked up from germline, CDR1 is MDHEN and CDR2 is SYDVKM. The V end lost 3 bases, the J end lost 1 base, and 18 bases lay between the germline ends. The CDR3 is 17 amino acids. The CDR3 sequence: CASSLSPGGSFQETQYF. CDR3 sequence (DNA): TGTGCCAGCAGTTTGTCTCCTGGCGGGTCCTTCCAAGAGACCCAGTACTTC.